This passage covers 5 T cell receptor beta chains from one sample sequenced in a study of shared T cell receptors in the human thymus. The method was immunoSEQ multiplex PCR; TCRdb's version includes in-frame clones alone and lacks a portion of them. The table includes 630,000 or so clones, approximately 89% detected once. The same sample was also studied in work on human thymus T cells.

Sequencing was done on a sample of thymocytes. The receptors were gathered from a boy younger than two with a congenital heart defect.

V and J are TRBV4-1 and TRBJ2-7, with 10 bases fitting TRBD1. Germline lookup yields CDR1 MGHRA and CDR2 YSYEKL. Trimming took 5 bases from V and 11 from J; bases not matched to a gene: 3. CDR3 length: 11 amino acids. The CDR3 here is CASSSDRGEYF. The CDR3 bases are TGCGCCAGCAGCTCGGACAGGGGGGAGTACTTC.

This chain joins TRBV29-1 and TRBJ1-4; D remains ambiguous. The CDR3 has 13 residues. V was clipped by 6 bases and J by 6 bases, with 14 bases between them. Per germline, CDR1 SQVTM and CDR2 ANQGSEA. The CDR3 sequence: CSVRLMEDEKLFF. The CDR3 DNA sequence: TGCAGCGTCCGACTCATGGAGGATGAAAAACTGTTTTTT. Together with reference TRBV29-1 and TRBJ1-4, the CDR3 gives the full variable domain: SAVISQKPSRDICQRGTSLTIQCQVDSQVTMMFWYRQQPGQSLTLIATANQGSEATYESGFVIDKFPISRPNLTFSTLTVSNMSPEDSSIYLCSVRLMEDEKLFFGSGTQLSVL.

The chain employs TRBV2 and TRBJ2-1; D may be TRBD2 (6 bases). V lost 1 base, J lost 5 bases, and 12 bases lay in between. CDR1 and CDR2 from the germline V gene are SNHLY and FYNNEI. CDR3 length: 15 residues. The CDR3 DNA sequence: TGTGCCAGCAGTGAAGTGCGGGGCCACCACAATGAGCAGTTCTTC. Its protein is CASSEVRGHHNEQFF.

This clone occurred once. The chain is built from TRBV10-3 and TRBJ2-3; a weak D match, TRBD1 (5 bases). The CDR3 runs to 14 residues. V was cut by 4 bases and J by 3 bases, with 11 bases left in between. CDR1 and CDR2 from the germline V gene are ENHRY and SYGVKD. The CDR3 is CAISGWQGTDTQYF. The CDR3 DNA reads as TGTGCCATCAGTGGTTGGCAGGGAACAGATACGCAGTATTTT.

The chain employs TRBV4-1 and TRBJ2-4; 9 bases match TRBD2. The CDR3 has 17 amino acids. V was pared by 1 base and J by 4 bases, with 8 bases of the junction left unmatched. From germline, CDR1 is MGHRA and CDR2 YSYEKL. The DNA of the CDR3 is TGCGCCAGCAGCCAAGTTGCTCTAGCGGGGACGAAAAACATTCAGTACTTC. The encoded protein is CASSQVALAGTKNIQYF.